A single sample gave rise to the 24 T cell receptor beta chains below, sequenced in a study of blood T cells in healthy people across ages. Using a J-beta primer mix together with a sample-barcoded 5' primer, a second PCR was run for roughly 6 to 12 cycles. TCRdb fed the 5' RACE reads into MiXCR, producing one record per CDR3 protein. The sample lists about 830,000 distinct CDR3 sequences, less than 80% occurring once. Sequenced material: blood. These receptor sequences come from a man aged 25 to 40 in good health.

The chain is built from TRBV24-1 and TRBJ2-5; D possibly corresponds to TRBD1 (6 bases). The CDR3 consists of 14 residues. From germline, CDR1 is KGHDR and CDR2 SFDVKD. The V and J ends lost 10 bases and 3 bases respectively, with 17 bases between them. This CDR3 reads CATDLGDKEETQYF. CDR3 in DNA: TGTGCCACTGACTTGGGGGACAAGGAAGAGACCCAGTACTTC.

This rearrangement joins TRBV5-1 to TRBJ2-5, with TRBD2 identical over 8 bases. Germline V lookup: CDR1 SGHRS, CDR2 YFSETQ. This CDR3 has 15 residues. J gave up 5 bases and V 0 bases, and 6 bases lay outside the gene matches. DNA of the CDR3: TGCGCCAGCAGCTTGGCCCCGGGGGGGACGGAGACCCAGTACTTC. Protein sequence: CASSLAPGGTETQYF.

This chain connects TRBV20-1 to TRBJ2-1; 7 bases agree with TRBD2. Germline CDR1 is DFQATT and CDR2 is SNEGSKA (reference sequence). This CDR3 contains 16 residues. V trimming: 7 bases; J trimming: 6 bases; junction bases outside the gene matches: 18. CDR3 sequence (DNA): TGCAGTGTTGGACTAGGGAGCGCGGCTTGGAGCAATGAGCAGTTCTTC. This sequence encodes CSVGLGSAAWSNEQFF.

As regards this clonotype: At one boundary the junction diverges from the germline segment, which might be a read error. The chain joins TRBV4-2 to TRBJ2-1, with a possible D match to TRBD1 (5 bases). The CDR3 sequence is 15 residues long. CDR1 is LGHNA and CDR2 is YNFKEQ in the germline V gene. The CDR3 coding sequence is TGTGCCAGCAGCCAAGACTGGGGCTCCTACAATAAGCAGTTCTTC. This codes for CASSQDWGSYNKQFF.

The CDR3 spells CASSYSIKPNTEAFF. CDR3 nucleotides: TGTGCCAGCAGTTACTCGATTAAGCCTAACACTGAAGCTTTCTTT. The J gene is TRBJ1-1, the V gene TRBV6-6, with no clear D. The CDR3 has 15 residues. Germline V gives CDR1 MNHNY, CDR2 SVGAGI (reference sequence). V was clipped by 0 bases and J by 2 bases, with 10 bases between them.

The chain uses TRBV19 and TRBJ2-7; D is possibly TRBD1 (5 bases). The germline V gene has CDR1 LNHDA and CDR2 SQIVND (reference sequence). CDR3 size: 13 residues. Trimming cost V 9 bases and J 1 base, with 13 bases left between them. The CDR3 reads CASQPQGSYEQYF. The CDR3 DNA follows: TGTGCCAGCCAGCCCCAGGGTTCCTACGAGCAGTACTTC.

The chain is built from TRBV9 and TRBJ2-1, with D perhaps TRBD2 (6 bases). The J call may be in error: the DNA end matches TRBJ2-7 better. Germline loops: CDR1 SGDLS, CDR2 YYNGEE. The CDR3 is 16 amino acids. The CDR3 DNA reads TGTGCCAGCAGCGTAGGGATTAGCGGAGTGTACAATGAGCAGTACTTC. Translated, it gives CASSVGISGVYNEQYF.

The rearrangement uses TRBV29-1 and TRBJ2-3; D might be TRBD1 (5 bases). The CDR3 runs 14 residues. Germline V gives CDR1 SQVTM, CDR2 ANQGSEA. Trimming removed 8 bases from V and 2 bases from J, with 17 bases in between. CDR3 residues: CSLSFQGLTDTQYF. The CDR3 DNA sequence: TGCAGCCTTTCCTTTCAGGGCCTCACAGATACGCAGTATTTT.

This clonotype has only a few counts. V usage is TRBV20-1 and J usage is TRBJ2-1, with 7 bases fitting TRBD2. The CDR3 has 15 residues. After removal of 3 bases from V and 4 bases from J, the junction contained 9 bases not matched to a gene. Germline CDR1 DFQATT, CDR2 SNEGSKA (reference sequence). This CDR3 reads CSASLQPAGYNEQFF. CDR3 in DNA: TGCAGTGCTAGCCTACAACCAGCGGGATACAATGAGCAGTTCTTC.

The CDR3 loop reads CSVRDREGYTF. The CDR3 bases are TGCAGCGTTAGGGACAGGGAAGGCTACACCTTC. This rearrangement joins TRBV29-1 to TRBJ1-2, with 9 bases matching TRBD1. Germline V gene lookup returns CDR1 SQVTM and CDR2 ANQGSEA. V shed 5 bases, J shed 8 bases, and the junction held 3 bases outside the gene matches. The CDR3 has 11 residues.

The rearrangement joins TRBV2 to TRBJ1-6; TRBD1 is a possible D gene (6 bases). With 6 bases removed from V and 7 bases from J, the gap between germline ends came to 16 bases. The germline V gene encodes CDR1 SNHLY and CDR2 FYNNEI. The CDR3 has 15 residues. DNA for the CDR3: TGTGCCAGCAGGGACAGTACTTGGGACAATTCACCCCTCCACTTT. Amino acid sequence: CASRDSTWDNSPLHF.

The chain links TRBV4-1 to TRBJ2-4, with 8 bases lining up with TRBD1. CDR3 length: 15 amino acids. Germline-derived CDR1 and CDR2 are MGHRA and YSYEKL. V shed 6 bases, J shed 5 bases, and the junction held 9 bases outside the gene matches. The CDR3 sequence is CASSPTGVHENIQYF. The CDR3 bases are TGCGCCAGCAGTCCGACAGGGGTCCACGAAAACATTCAGTACTTC.

This clonotype showed up just a few times. V is TRBV27 and J is TRBJ1-5; D ambiguous. CDR1 and CDR2 from the germline V gene are MNHEY and SMNVEV (reference sequence). Between the trimmed V and J ends, which lost 5 bases and 3 bases, there was a span of 11 bases. This CDR3 is 14 amino acids long. The CDR3 sequence is CASSLRENNQPQHF. DNA of the CDR3: TGTGCCAGCAGTCTGCGGGAAAACAATCAGCCCCAGCATTTT.

The genes are TRBV12-3 or TRBV12-4 and TRBJ2-7; 7 positions match TRBD2. V shed 2 bases and J 2 bases; nucleotides not matched to a gene: 6. The CDR3 is made up of 15 amino acids. CDR3 nucleotides: TGTGCCAGCAGTTTAAAGGGGACTAACCCCTACGAGCAGTACTTC. Translated, it gives CASSLKGTNPYEQYF.

This clonotype was detected once. V usage is TRBV9 and J usage is TRBJ2-1; TRBD2 might be the D (6 bases). The V and J ends lost 3 bases and 0 bases respectively, with 10 bases between them. CDR1 and CDR2 (germline): SGDLS, YYNGEE. The CDR3 has 15 amino acids. The CDR3 DNA reads TGTGCCAGCAGCGAGTACGGGAGCTCCTACAATGAGCAGTTCTTC. It yields the protein CASSEYGSSYNEQFF.

The V gene is TRBV12-3 or TRBV12-4, the J gene TRBJ1-6; maybe TRBD1 (6 bases). The V gene lost 4 bases and the J gene lost 10 bases, with 14 bases spanning the gap. CDR3 length: 14 amino acids. The CDR3 DNA sequence: TGTGCCAGCAGTTATCCCAGGGGCGGATCACCCCTCCACTTT. It encodes CASSYPRGGSPLHF.

The chain has TRBV4-2 and TRBJ2-5; D is perhaps TRBD2 (7 bases). The CDR3 loop spans 16 amino acids. CDR1 and CDR2 from the germline V gene are LGHNA and YNFKEQ. V lost 1 base and J 2 bases, leaving 14 bases between the germline ends. The CDR3 DNA is TGTGCCAGCAGCCAAGTTACAGGGAGGGAGCAAGAGACCCAGTACTTC. It encodes CASSQVTGREQETQYF.

The chain uses TRBV7-2 and TRBJ2-5; 10 bases fit TRBD2. TRBJ2-7 matches the DNA end more closely, so the J call is doubtful. Germline V lookup: CDR1 SGHTA, CDR2 FQGNSA. The CDR3 length is 15 residues. The CDR3 reads CASSLALAGVYEQYF. CDR3 nucleotide sequence: TGTGCCAGCAGCTTAGCGCTAGCGGGGGTGTACGAGCAGTACTTC.

The V call is TRBV5-5, the J call TRBJ2-4; TRBD2 matches 8 bases. From germline, CDR1 is SGHKS and CDR2 YYEKEE (reference sequence). The CDR3 totals 14 residues. The ends lost 2 bases at V and 3 bases at J; junction bases unmatched: 1. The CDR3 DNA reads as TGTGCCAGCAGCTTCGGGGGGGGCAAAAACATTCAGTACTTC. Translation: CASSFGGGKNIQYF.

As regards this clonotype: The junction shows a germline mismatch at one end, possibly a read error. The gene calls are TRBV28 and TRBJ2-1; TRBD2 agrees at 7 bases. Germline V gene lookup returns CDR1 MDHEN and CDR2 SYDVKM. The CDR3 runs to 15 residues. The CDR3 loop is CASSLVGRGYNERFF. Here the CDR3 DNA reads TGTGCCAGCAGTTTAGTAGGGCGGGGGTACAATGAGCGGTTCTTC.

This rearrangement joins TRBV29-1 to TRBJ1-2; no definite D call. Trimming shortened V by 7 bases and J by 3 bases, and 9 bases separated the two germline ends. The CDR3 is 11 amino acids. Per the germline V gene, CDR1 is SQVTM and CDR2 is ANQGSEA. The CDR3 spells CSAAVDYGYTF. The CDR3 nucleotides are TGCAGCGCCGCAGTCGACTATGGCTACACCTTC. The variable domain in full, completed from reference TRBV29-1 and TRBJ1-2, reads SAVISQKPSRDICQRGTSLTIQCQVDSQVTMMFWYRQQPGQSLTLIATANQGSEATYESGFVIDKFPISRPNLTFSTLTVSNMSPEDSSIYLCSAAVDYGYTFGSGTRLTVV.

The count of this clonotype is one. In nucleotides, the CDR3 is TGTGCCAGCAGCTCGGGACAGCGGTCTGCTTTCTTT. Protein: CASSSGQRSAFF. This sequence joins TRBV6-5 and TRBJ1-1; 7 nucleotides line up with TRBD1. Germline V gene data show CDR1 as MNHEY and CDR2 as SVGAGI. V lost 6 bases to trimming and J lost 11 bases; unmatched junction nucleotides: 9. This CDR3 region has 12 residues.

This rearrangement joins TRBV10-3 to TRBJ2-6; 7 bases align to TRBD1. Trimming removed 11 bases from V and 4 bases from J; junction bases left unmatched: 5. CDR3 length: 13 amino acids. In germline, CDR1 is ENHRY, CDR2 SYGVKD. In DNA, the CDR3 is TGTGCCCACAGGGGTGACGGGGCCAACGTCCTGACTTTC. This translates into CAHRGDGANVLTF.

The chain links TRBV5-1 to TRBJ2-3; D is perhaps TRBD2 (6 bases). The CDR3 length is 16 residues. The germline CDR1 and CDR2 sequences are SGHRS and YFSETQ. Trimming took off 4 bases at V and 0 bases at J, with 15 bases between the two ends. This chain's CDR3 is CASSGKSGVSTDTQYF. The CDR3 DNA follows: TGCGCCAGCAGCGGCAAATCGGGGGTTAGCACAGATACGCAGTATTTT.